These 14 T cell receptor beta chains came from one sample sequenced in a study of blood T cell repertoires in COVID-19. Some clones are missing from TCRdb's copy, which holds only in-frame ones; the method was immunoSEQ multiplex PCR. The table has more than 200,000 clones, roughly 84% seen once. Material: PBMCs or T cells enriched from blood (not recorded which). These receptors all stem from a man aged 30 to 45 in a cohort exposed to, infected with or recovered from COVID-19 (not recorded which).

The gene calls are TRBV28 and TRBJ2-3; the match to TRBD1 covers 7 bases. Losses at the gene ends were 2 bases for V and 1 base for J; bases not matched to a gene: 0. CDR3 length: 14 amino acids. The germline gives CDR1 MDHEN, CDR2 SYDVKM. The CDR3 loop reads CASSLTGGTDTQYF. CDR3 DNA: TGTGCCAGCAGTTTAACAGGGGGCACAGATACGCAGTATTTT. Drawing the rest from reference TRBV28 and TRBJ2-3, the complete variable domain is DVKVTQSSRYLVKRTGEKVFLECVQDMDHENMFWYRQDPGLGLRLIYFSYDVKMKEKGDIPEGYSVSREKKERFSLILESASTNQTSMYLCASSLTGGTDTQYFGPGTRLTVL.

The chain couples TRBV7-6 to TRBJ1-1; D uncertain. Between the trimmed V and J ends, which lost 5 bases and 5 bases, there was a span of 12 bases. Germline V gene sequence: CDR1 SGHVS, CDR2 FNYEAQ. The CDR3 has 13 residues. The DNA of the CDR3 is TGTGCCAGCAGCACTCACGGGAGGACTGAAGCTTTCTTT. It is translated as CASSTHGRTEAFF.

The CDR3 DNA sequence: TGTGCCAGCAGCCATACAGGGGTTGCGATCTATGGCTACACCTTC. Residues: CASSHTGVAIYGYTF. V and J are TRBV5-4 and TRBJ1-2, with TRBD1 matching over 7 bases. Per germline, CDR1 SGHNT and CDR2 YYREEE (reference sequence). CDR3 length: 15 amino acids. After removal of 4 bases from V and 4 bases from J, the junction contained 10 bases not matched to a gene.

The table lists this clone with a count of one. V gene TRBV14 combines with J gene TRBJ2-3; maybe TRBD1 (6 bases). Germline assignment: CDR1 SGHDN and CDR2 FVKESK. The CDR3 covers 18 residues. Trimming removed 0 bases at V and 0 bases at J, with 16 bases between. In nucleotides, the CDR3 is TGTGCCAGCAGCCAAGATCCCCCACAGGGAGTGAGCACAGATACGCAGTATTTT. This codes for CASSQDPPQGVSTDTQYF.

In its sample, this clone was seen many times. The chain recombines TRBV9 with TRBJ1-6; D not certain. The CDR3 spans 14 residues. Germline CDR1 reads SGDLS; CDR2 reads YYNGEE. V lost 2 bases and J lost 8, with 11 bases in between. The CDR3 is CASSVGGFDSPLHF. The CDR3 nucleotides are TGTGCCAGCAGCGTCGGAGGATTTGATTCACCCCTCCACTTT.

The V gene is TRBV27, the J gene TRBJ2-1; D remains ambiguous. This CDR3 has 15 residues. V was trimmed by 8 bases and J by 1 base, leaving 15 bases between them. Germline V gene lookup returns CDR1 MNHEY and CDR2 SMNVEV (reference sequence). CDR3 sequence: CASQRSVGSYNEQFF. The CDR3 nucleotides read TGTGCCAGCCAACGAAGCGTGGGTTCCTACAATGAGCAGTTCTTC.

This clone was seen just once. The chain uses TRBV23-1 and TRBJ1-1; D not certain. TRBV23-1 counts as an open reading frame of uncertain function. The CDR3 is 14 amino acids. Trimming removed 0 bases from V and 2 bases from J, with 7 bases in between. The CDR3 DNA is TGCGCCAGCAGTCAATCACGGGATAACACTGAAGCTTTCTTT. Translating gives CASSQSRDNTEAFF.

The chain links TRBV7-2 to TRBJ2-2, with D tentatively TRBD1 (6 bases). Trimming left V 0 bases short and J 2 bases short, with 19 bases between. The germline V gene encodes CDR1 SGHTA and CDR2 FQGNSA. The CDR3 is 19 residues long. Written as DNA, the CDR3 is TGTGCCAGCAGCTTAGCGAGTCGTTGGGGGACACCTAACACCGGGGAGCTGTTTTTT. Translation gives CASSLASRWGTPNTGELFF.

The V gene is TRBV5-1, the J gene TRBJ2-1, with 14 positions matching TRBD2. This CDR3 comprises 16 residues. Germline assignment: CDR1 SGHRS and CDR2 YFSETQ. V was clipped by 4 bases and J by 9 bases; unmatched bases: 9. The CDR3 region is CASSPGLAGVSSEQFF. In nucleotides, the CDR3 is TGCGCCAGCAGCCCGGGACTAGCGGGAGTTAGTTCTGAGCAGTTCTTC.

The chain employs TRBV4-2 and TRBJ2-2; no definite D call. V was shortened by 0 bases and J by 3 bases, with 14 bases between the two germline ends. The CDR3 sequence is 17 residues long. Germline assignment: CDR1 LGHNA and CDR2 YNFKEQ. In nucleotides, the CDR3 is TGTGCCAGCAGCCAAGAAAGTAGTCACAGTGACACCGGGGAGCTGTTTTTT. It yields the protein CASSQESSHSDTGELFF.

The rearrangement links TRBV28 to TRBJ2-7; D perhaps matches TRBD1 (7 bases). The V gene's germline CDR1 is MDHEN and CDR2 SYDVKM. V was clipped by 8 bases and J by 4 bases, with 15 bases between them. The CDR3 is 13 residues long. The CDR3 sequence is CASLGGGKYEQYF. The CDR3 DNA is TGTGCCAGCCTAGGGGGCGGGAAATACGAGCAGTACTTC.

This clone is a singleton in its sample. This chain joins TRBV27 and TRBJ2-3; the D gene is possibly TRBD1 (5 bases). Germline CDR1 MNHEY, CDR2 SMNVEV (reference sequence). This CDR3 is 18 amino acids long. V lost 7 bases, J lost 6 bases, and 29 bases lay in between. Here the CDR3 reads CASTSLVSAGPVADTQYF. DNA of the CDR3: TGTGCCAGCACATCGCTGGTGAGTGCAGGGCCTGTTGCGGATACGCAGTATTTT.

Regarding this clone: Other DNA sequences of this sample code for an identical CDR3. The CDR3 DNA sequence: TGTGCCAGCTCACGTGACAGGGGGCAAGAGACCCAGTACTTC. Its translation is CASSRDRGQETQYF. The V call is TRBV18, the J call TRBJ2-5; 9 nucleotides agree with TRBD1. This CDR3 has 14 amino acids. With 4 bases clipped from V and 2 bases from J, the junction kept 2 bases outside the gene matches. CDR1 and CDR2 (germline): KGHSH, LQKENI.

This chain connects TRBV25-1 to TRBJ1-1, with D perhaps TRBD1 (6 bases). Germline loops: CDR1 MGHDK, CDR2 SYGVNS. The ends were cut back, 6 bases at V and 5 bases at J, with 10 bases in the middle. The CDR3 runs 12 residues. The CDR3 here is CASSSQGTEAFF. CDR3 in DNA: TGTGCCAGCAGCTCACAGGGAACTGAAGCTTTCTTT.